This entry lists 25 T cell receptor beta chains sequenced from one sample in a study of blood T cell repertoires in COVID-19. TCRdb's copy holds only in-frame clones and misses some; the assay was immunoSEQ multiplex PCR. The sample lists 90,000 or so clones; approximately 86% were seen once. Sequenced: peripheral blood. The origin of the receptors is a man at least 80 years old with active or convalescent COVID-19.

The gene calls are TRBV30 and TRBJ2-3, with 10 nucleotides matching TRBD2. V lost 2 bases and J lost 0; bases outside the gene matches: 8. The CDR3 has 17 amino acids. Germline V gives CDR1 GTSNPN, CDR2 SVGIG (reference sequence). CDR3 nucleotide sequence: TGTGCCTGGAGTCTAGCGGGAGCGATATCAAGCACAGATACGCAGTATTTT. The encoded protein is CAWSLAGAISSTDTQYF.

The chain joins TRBV7-2 to TRBJ2-1; TRBD2 matches 11 bases. Looked up from germline, CDR1 is SGHTA and CDR2 is FQGNSA. V was clipped by 5 bases and J by 3 bases; unmatched bases: 3. This CDR3 spans 15 amino acids. This CDR3 is CASSTTSGSYNEQFF. In DNA, the CDR3 is TGTGCCAGCAGCACAACTAGCGGGAGCTACAATGAGCAGTTCTTC.

In its sample, this clone was seen once. The V gene is TRBV29-1, the J gene TRBJ2-1; 10 bases fit TRBD1. The CDR3 length is 14 residues. Germline CDR1 SQVTM, CDR2 ANQGSEA. V gave up 4 bases and J gave up 6 bases; unmatched junction bases: 6. For the CDR3, the DNA is TGCAGCGTTGCGGGGACAGGGGCGGTCAATGAGCAGTTCTTC. The encoded protein is CSVAGTGAVNEQFF.

V gene TRBV28 combines with J gene TRBJ1-4; the match to TRBD1 covers 7 bases. CDR3 length: 15 residues. Losses at the gene ends were 5 bases for V and 8 bases for J; bases not matched to a gene: 11. The germline V gene encodes CDR1 MDHEN and CDR2 SYDVKM. The CDR3 region is CASSINRGVREKLFF. As DNA, the CDR3 is TGTGCCAGCAGTATAAACAGGGGCGTGCGGGAAAAACTGTTTTTT.

CDR3 nucleotides: TGTGCCAGCAGCTTAGGGCGGGGTTGGAGGTCTTTCTTT. It translates to CASSLGRGWRSFF. This sequence joins TRBV7-2 and TRBJ1-1; D not resolved. The germline gives CDR1 SGHTA, CDR2 FQGNSA. With 1 base removed from V and 12 bases from J, the gap between germline ends came to 15 bases. CDR3 size: 13 residues.

The rearrangement joins TRBV24-1 to TRBJ2-7, with 7 positions matching TRBD1. The V segment lost 10 bases and the J segment 1 base; nucleotides outside the gene matches: 6. CDR1 and CDR2 from the germline V gene are KGHDR and SFDVKD. This CDR3 has 13 amino acids. The CDR3 DNA is TGTGCCACGGAGGACAGGTTTTCCTACGAGCAGTACTTC. This sequence encodes CATEDRFSYEQYF.

This clone was observed a handful of times. The rearrangement joins TRBV18 to TRBJ1-2; 7 bases map to TRBD1. The CDR3 extends over 14 amino acids. After removal of 5 bases from V and 6 bases from J, the junction contained 9 bases not matched to a gene. The germline V gene has CDR1 KGHSH and CDR2 LQKENI. The CDR3 bases are TGTGCCAGCTCAACACAAGACAGGGTGGATGGCTACACCTTC. Its translation is CASSTQDRVDGYTF.

This sequence joins TRBV5-1 and TRBJ2-1; 9 positions match TRBD2. The CDR3 covers 16 residues. Trimming cost V 4 bases and J 0 bases; bases outside gene matches: 5. The germline CDR1 and CDR2 sequences are SGHRS and YFSETQ. The CDR3 nucleotides read TGCGCCAGCAGCGCCCTACTAGCGGGCTCCTACAATGAGCAGTTCTTC. It yields the protein CASSALLAGSYNEQFF.

The chain is built from TRBV7-2 and TRBJ2-1, with D possibly TRBD2 on 5 matching bases. Germline V lookup: CDR1 SGHTA, CDR2 FQGNSA. The CDR3 length is 13 residues. The V end was cut by 1 base, the J end by 9 bases, with 10 bases between. The chain's CDR3 is CASSLGGGGEQFF. In nucleotides, the CDR3 is TGTGCCAGCAGCTTAGGAGGAGGAGGTGAGCAGTTCTTC.

The rearrangement links TRBV5-4 to TRBJ2-3, with TRBD1 as a possible D gene (6 bases). The V end lost 0 bases, the J end lost 6 bases, and 14 bases lay between the germline ends. The CDR3 has 15 residues. CDR1 is SGHNT, CDR2 YYREEE, per germline (reference sequence). This chain's CDR3 is CASSLEPGVGDTQYF. In nucleotides, the CDR3 is TGTGCCAGCAGCTTGGAGCCAGGGGTTGGGGATACGCAGTATTTT. The full variable domain, its missing parts supplied by reference TRBV5-4 and TRBJ2-3, is ETGVTQSPTHLIKTRGQQVTLRCSSQSGHNTVSWYQQALGQGPQFIFQYYREEENGRGNFPPRFSGLQFPNYSSELNVNALELDDSALYLCASSLEPGVGDTQYFGPGTRLTVL.

The rearrangement joins TRBV27 to TRBJ2-1, with D maybe TRBD2 (6 bases). The CDR3 is made up of 15 amino acids. From germline, CDR1 is MNHEY and CDR2 SMNVEV (reference sequence). V was trimmed by 6 bases and J by 5 bases, leaving 17 bases between them. CDR3 bases: TGTGCCAGCAGGCTTGGGGGGAGAACGAACAATGAGCAGTTCTTC. Translation: CASRLGGRTNNEQFF.

This sequence joins TRBV4-2 and TRBJ2-6; D perhaps matches TRBD2 (6 bases). Trimming took off 1 base at V and 0 bases at J, with 7 bases between the two ends. The CDR3 spans 16 residues. Germline-derived CDR1 and CDR2 are LGHNA and YNFKEQ. Written as DNA, the CDR3 is TGTGCCAGCAGCCAAGGGGGAGGCTCTGGGGCCAACGTCCTGACTTTC. The encoded protein is CASSQGGGSGANVLTF.

The chain has TRBV4-2 and TRBJ1-4; the D is unclear. The CDR3 has 16 amino acids. The V gene lost 0 bases and the J gene lost 0 bases, with 8 bases spanning the gap. The germline CDR1 and CDR2 sequences are LGHNA and YNFKEQ. This CDR3 is CASSQDGRATNEKLFF. DNA of the CDR3: TGTGCCAGCAGCCAAGATGGCCGTGCAACTAATGAAAAACTGTTTTTT.

The chain joins TRBV5-1 to TRBJ1-1; 10 nucleotides align to TRBD1. V shed 6 bases and J 1 base; nucleotides not matched to a gene: 3. CDR1 is SGHRS and CDR2 is YFSETQ in the germline V gene. CDR3 length equals 14 residues. The CDR3 DNA reads TGCGCCAGCATGCGGGACAGGGGGAACACTGAAGCTTTCTTT. Encoded protein: CASMRDRGNTEAFF.

The chain uses TRBV7-2 and TRBJ1-3, with D hard to call. Trimming stripped 5 bases from V and 0 bases from J, with 11 bases between. In germline, CDR1 is SGHTA, CDR2 FQGNSA. The CDR3 totals 15 residues. CDR3: CASSPHPGSGNTIYF. The CDR3 DNA reads TGTGCCAGCAGCCCCCACCCCGGCTCTGGAAACACCATATATTTT.

This clone was counted only a few times. The V and J genes are TRBV6-2 or TRBV6-3 and TRBJ2-7, with D perhaps matching TRBD2 (5 bases). The germline gives CDR1 MNHEY, CDR2 SVGEGT. The length of the CDR3 is 18 residues. V gave up 0 bases and J gave up 3 bases, with 21 bases separating them. As DNA, the CDR3 is TGTGCCAGCAGTTACTCTGAGCCAGGATCACCGGGGATCTACGAGCAGTACTTC. Its protein is CASSYSEPGSPGIYEQYF.

The chain is built from TRBV5-4 and TRBJ1-2, with no clear D. CDR1 is SGHNT and CDR2 is YYREEE in the germline V gene (reference sequence). The CDR3 runs 14 residues. V was trimmed by 2 bases and J by 0 bases, leaving 8 bases between them. For the CDR3, the DNA is TGTGCCAGCAGCTTTCCAAATTCTAACTATGGCTACACCTTC. Residues: CASSFPNSNYGYTF.

The chain carries TRBV6-5 and TRBJ1-2; no reliable D call. Germline CDR1 MNHEY, CDR2 SVGAGI. This CDR3 region has 14 residues. V lost 0 bases and J 2 bases, leaving 7 bases between the germline ends. CDR3 protein: CASSYSPENYGYTF. The DNA of the CDR3 is TGTGCCAGCAGTTACTCGCCGGAGAACTATGGCTACACCTTC.

V and J are TRBV4-1 and TRBJ2-1, with 11 bases fitting TRBD1. From germline, CDR1 is MGHRA and CDR2 YSYEKL. The CDR3 covers 17 residues. V was clipped by 5 bases and J by 6 bases; unmatched bases: 12. In DNA form, the CDR3 reads TGCGCCAGCAGCTGGCGGACAGGGGGCCGGGGACCCAATGAGCAGTTCTTC. Amino acids: CASSWRTGGRGPNEQFF.

The rearrangement uses TRBV10-3 and TRBJ2-1; tentatively, D is TRBD1 (7 bases). The V gene lost 10 bases and the J gene lost 5 bases, with 12 bases spanning the gap. The germline gives CDR1 ENHRY, CDR2 SYGVKD. The CDR3 spans 12 residues. The CDR3 region is CASGTDHNEQFF. CDR3 DNA sequence: TGTGCCAGCGGGACAGACCACAATGAGCAGTTCTTC.

V and J are TRBV9 and TRBJ1-5; D perhaps matches TRBD1 (5 bases). The germline V gene has CDR1 SGDLS and CDR2 YYNGEE. The CDR3 runs 15 residues. Deletions cut 0 bases from V and 4 bases from J, with 11 bases between. In DNA, the CDR3 is TGTGCCAGCAGCGTAGGGGGGGAAAGGAATCAGCCCCAGCATTTT. Translation: CASSVGGERNQPQHF.

This clone has just a few counts. The chain recombines TRBV4-3 with TRBJ2-1; the match to TRBD1 covers 7 bases. The CDR3 consists of 17 residues. Germline trimming cut 1 base from V and 7 bases from J; bases unmatched to any gene: 13. The germline gives CDR1 LGHNA, CDR2 YSLEER. The CDR3 here is CASSQVALRDRANEQFF. The CDR3 nucleotides read TGCGCCAGCAGCCAAGTGGCTCTCCGAGACAGGGCAAATGAGCAGTTCTTC.

V gene TRBV19 combines with J gene TRBJ2-1; 10 bases are shared with TRBD2. Germline values: CDR1 LNHDA, CDR2 SQIVND (reference sequence). This CDR3 region has 17 residues. J lost 9 bases, V lost 5 bases, and 16 bases had no gene match. The CDR3 DNA reads TGTGCCAGTAGTTTGAGGAGGCTAGCGGGAGTTTCGGCTGAGCAGTTCTTC. Translation gives CASSLRRLAGVSAEQFF. The variable domain in full, with the rest retrieved from reference TRBV19 and TRBJ2-1, is DGGITQSPKYLFRKEGQNVTLSCEQNLNHDAMYWYRQDPGQGLRLIYYSQIVNDFQKGDIAEGYSVSREKKESFPLTVTSAQKNPTAFYLCASSLRRLAGVSAEQFFGPGTRLTVL.

The chain recombines TRBV27 with TRBJ1-2, with D possibly matching TRBD1 (5 bases). Trimming took 0 bases from V and 7 from J, leaving 12 bases between them. In germline, CDR1 is MNHEY, CDR2 SMNVEV (reference sequence). The CDR3 length is 14 residues. CDR3 nucleotide sequence: TGTGCCAGCAGTTTATCGCCGGAGGGGCTTGGCTACACCTTC. Protein: CASSLSPEGLGYTF.

This clone has only a few counts. The V and J genes are TRBV2 and TRBJ1-1; the match to TRBD1 covers 10 bases. Trimming cost V 7 bases and J 6 bases; bases outside gene matches: 11. CDR1 is SNHLY, CDR2 FYNNEI, per germline. The CDR3 contains 15 residues. The CDR3 spells CASTKSRDRGPEAFF. DNA for the CDR3: TGTGCCAGCACCAAGAGCCGGGACAGGGGCCCTGAAGCTTTCTTT.